This T cell receptor (beta chain) was identified in a study of shared clonotypes between healthy human individuals. The CDR3 loop spans 13 amino acids. In germline, CDR1 is WSHSY, CDR2 SAAADI. Between the trimmed V and J ends, which lost 10 bases and 7 bases, there was a span of 19 bases. Data came from immunoSEQ multiplex PCR; TCRdb stores just in-frame clones and leaves some out. The profile shows around 2,000,000 clones, about 95% of them singletons. Sequenced sample: naive CD4+ T cells sorted from blood. The subset here: CD45RA+ positively selected. This sequence was found in a man aged 18 to 29 in good health. The rearrangement links TRBV10-2 to TRBJ1-2, with D possibly matching TRBD1 (6 bases). The CDR3 DNA reads TGCGCCACCAATCACAGGGCGACCACTGGCTACACCTTC. The encoded protein is CATNHRATTGYTF.